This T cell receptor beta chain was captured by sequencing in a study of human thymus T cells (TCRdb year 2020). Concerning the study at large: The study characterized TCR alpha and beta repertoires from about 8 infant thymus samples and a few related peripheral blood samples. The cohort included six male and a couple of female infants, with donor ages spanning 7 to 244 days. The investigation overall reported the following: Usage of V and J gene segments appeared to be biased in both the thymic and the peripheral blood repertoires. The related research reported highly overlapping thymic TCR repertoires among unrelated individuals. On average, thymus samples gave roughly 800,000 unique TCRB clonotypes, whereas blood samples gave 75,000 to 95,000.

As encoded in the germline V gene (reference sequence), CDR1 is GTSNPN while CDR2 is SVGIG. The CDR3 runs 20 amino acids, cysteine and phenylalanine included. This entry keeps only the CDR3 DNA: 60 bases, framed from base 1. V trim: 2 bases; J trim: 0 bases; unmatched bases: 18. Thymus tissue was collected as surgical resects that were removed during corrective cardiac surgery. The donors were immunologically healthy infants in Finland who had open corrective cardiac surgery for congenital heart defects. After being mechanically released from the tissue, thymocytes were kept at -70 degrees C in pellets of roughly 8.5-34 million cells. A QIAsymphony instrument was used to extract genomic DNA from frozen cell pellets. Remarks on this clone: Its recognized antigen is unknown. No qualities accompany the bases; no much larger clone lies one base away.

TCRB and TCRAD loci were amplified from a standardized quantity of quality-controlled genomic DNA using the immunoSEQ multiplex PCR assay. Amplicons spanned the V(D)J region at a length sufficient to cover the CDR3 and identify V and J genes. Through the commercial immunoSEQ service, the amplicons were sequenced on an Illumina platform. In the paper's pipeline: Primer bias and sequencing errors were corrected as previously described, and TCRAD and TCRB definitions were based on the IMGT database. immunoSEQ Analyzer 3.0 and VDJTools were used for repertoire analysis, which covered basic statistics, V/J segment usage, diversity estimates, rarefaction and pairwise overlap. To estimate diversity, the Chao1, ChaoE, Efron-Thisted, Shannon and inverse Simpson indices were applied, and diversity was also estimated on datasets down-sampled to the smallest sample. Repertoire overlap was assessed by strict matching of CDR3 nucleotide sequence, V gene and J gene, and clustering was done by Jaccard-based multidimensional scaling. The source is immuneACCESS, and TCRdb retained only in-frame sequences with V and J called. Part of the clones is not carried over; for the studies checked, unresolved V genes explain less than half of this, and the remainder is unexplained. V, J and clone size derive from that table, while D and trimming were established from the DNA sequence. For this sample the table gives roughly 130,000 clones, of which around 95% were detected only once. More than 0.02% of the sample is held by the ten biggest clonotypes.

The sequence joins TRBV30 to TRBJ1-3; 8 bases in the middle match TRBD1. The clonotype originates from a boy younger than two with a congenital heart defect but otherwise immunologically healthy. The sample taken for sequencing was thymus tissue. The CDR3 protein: CAWSRRPGGSRSFSGNTIYF. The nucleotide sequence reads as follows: TGTGCCTGGAGTAGAAGACCAGGGGGCTCCCGATCCTTCTCTGGAAACACCATATATTTT.